This T cell receptor (beta chain) was sequenced for a study of cytomegalovirus exposure and HLA in healthy donors. The overall study: The 120 or so validation repertoires, a later analysis reported, used the same platform as the approximately 700 first-cohort repertoires. Study-wide points: Cytomegalovirus-associated status was assigned to some 160 TCR beta chains. Published work reported that the classifier diagnosed cytomegalovirus status with high specificity and sensitivity.

Sequencing was performed with immunoSEQ multiplex PCR; in TCRdb, only in-frame clones are kept and a portion is missing. Of around 120,000 clones in the sample, approximately 90% were seen once. About this clone: Its antigen is unidentified.

J lost 1 base, V lost 8 bases, and 8 bases had no gene match. Germline CDR1 MNHNS, CDR2 SASEGT. This CDR3 is 15 amino acids long. This clonotype was obtained from a man younger than 35 in good health and CMV-seropositive. Sequencing was done on a sample of PBMCs. The chain couples TRBV6-1 to TRBJ1-5; TRBD1 matches 7 bases. In DNA form, the CDR3 reads TGTGCCAGCCTGGACAGGATGACCAGCAATCAGCCCCAGCATTTT. Translated: CASLDRMTSNQPQHF.